Listed below are T cell receptor beta chains from one sample, sequenced in a study of cytomegalovirus exposure and HLA in healthy donors. Assay used: immunoSEQ multiplex PCR; TCRdb lists only in-frame clones, some missing. Of roughly 220,000 clones in the sample, over 70% were seen once. Sequencing used PBMCs. The source is a woman aged 30 to 39 in good health and CMV-seropositive. Each CDR3 is given with its conserved first and last residue. Each record gives: clone size, D gene, J gene, V gene, CDR3 DNA, CDR3 protein. D genes are given only for firm matches. Size tells how often a clone was seen (once, few, many) or the class of an expanded clone, and some rows leave it out.

.	.	TRBJ2-5	TRBV6-1	TGTGCCAGCGAACTACGATGGGGGACACTCGAGACCCAGTACTTC	CASELRWGTLETQYF
once	.	TRBJ1-1	TRBV6-5	TGTGCCAGCAGGCTAGGGGGACAGAACACTGAAGCTTTCTTT	CASRLGGQNTEAFF
.	.	TRBJ2-3	TRBV6-6	TGTGCCACCGCTTTGGGAAATACGCAGTATTTT	CATALGNTQYF
.	.	TRBJ2-3	TRBV5-6	TGTGCCAGCAGCTTTCGAACTTTTCACACAGATACGCAGTATTTT	CASSFRTFHTDTQYF
.	.	TRBJ2-1	TRBV7-8	TGTGCCAGCAGCCCCCTCGGCACTCTCATGAACAATGAGCAGTTCTTC	CASSPLGTLMNNEQFF
.	TRBD2	TRBJ2-1	TRBV4-1	TGCGCCAGCAGCCCCCGGGGGGAAGGAAGCTCCTACAATGAGCAGTTCTTC	CASSPRGEGSSYNEQFF
.	.	TRBJ1-1	TRBV1	TGCACCAGCAGCCAACCGGACAGGGGGCGCCTGAACACTGAAGCTTTCTTT	CTSSQPDRGRLNTEAFF
.	.	TRBJ2-7	TRBV6-1	TGTGCCAGCTGTCAAGCCCCAGGGTCAAGGTGGCAGTACTTC	CASCQAPGSRWQYF
few	.	TRBJ2-7	TRBV18	TGTGCCAGCTCCGACAGTACCTACGAGCAGTACTTC	CASSDSTYEQYF
few	TRBD1	TRBJ1-2	TRBV7-2	TGTGCCAGCAGCATAAACCAGGGGGACTATGGCTACACCTTC	CASSINQGDYGYTF
.	.	TRBJ2-2	TRBV2	TGTGCCAGCAGCCTGAGGAGGGACACCGGGGAGCTGTTTTTT	CASSLRRDTGELFF